This TCR beta chain came from a study of cytomegalovirus exposure and HLA in healthy donors. The study, taken as a whole, reports: Within a later analysis, the majority of CMV-associated TCR beta chains appeared HLA-restricted.

As for this clone: Antigen: not known.

Vbeta (60) and Jbeta (13) primers were used in the PCR. The repertoire was sequenced with immunoSEQ multiplex PCR; TCRdb's copy has only in-frame clones and lacks some. The sample carries around 130,000 clones, roughly 77% recorded once. V lost 0 bases, J lost 9 bases, and 8 bases stayed unmatched. CDR3 length: 15 amino acids. Germline CDR1 is LGHNA and CDR2 is YNFKEQ. The sequenced sample was PBMCs. The rearrangement links TRBV4-2 to TRBJ2-5; 9 nucleotides line up with TRBD1. This TCR derives from a woman between 40 and 55 years old in good health and CMV-seropositive. The CDR3 spells CASSQEHRGPGPQYF. CDR3 bases: TGTGCCAGCAGCCAAGAACACAGGGGGCCCGGTCCCCAGTACTTC.